One sample yielded the 15 T cell receptor beta chains listed below, sequenced in a study of blood T cell repertoires in COVID-19. Only in-frame clones appear in the TCRdb table, and some are missing; sequencing was by immunoSEQ multiplex PCR. The data show 650,000 to 800,000 clones, 70% to 90% seen once. The sample comprised peripheral blood. The origin of the receptors is a woman aged 18-35 years with acute or convalescent COVID-19.

The chain couples TRBV5-1 to TRBJ1-2; no reliable D call. The CDR3 loop spans 17 amino acids. Trimming took off 0 bases at V and 4 bases at J, with 19 bases between the two ends. From germline, CDR1 is SGHRS and CDR2 YFSETQ. CDR3: CASSLAPNNAPSYGYTF. CDR3 in DNA: TGCGCCAGCAGCTTGGCCCCTAATAATGCCCCATCCTATGGCTACACCTTC. The full variable domain, in which reference TRBV5-1 and TRBJ1-2 provide the parts outside the CDR3, is KAGVTQTPRYLIKTRGQQVTLSCSPISGHRSVSWYQQTPGQGLQFLFEYFSETQRNKGNFPGRFSGRQFSNSRSEMNVSTLELGDSALYLCASSLAPNNAPSYGYTFGSGTRLTVV.

J is TRBJ2-1 and V is TRBV25-1; the D gene is possibly TRBD1 (5 bases). Trimming pared 8 bases from V and 4 bases from J, leaving 15 bases between. This CDR3 has 14 residues. The V gene's germline CDR1 is MGHDK and CDR2 SYGVNS. The CDR3: CASRSRGRYNEQFF. As DNA, the CDR3 is TGTGCCAGCCGTTCTAGGGGAAGGTACAATGAGCAGTTCTTC.

The chain is built from TRBV10-3 and TRBJ2-7; 12 bases line up with TRBD1. V lost 5 bases to trimming and J lost 7 bases; unmatched junction nucleotides: 6. Germline assignment: CDR1 ENHRY and CDR2 SYGVKD. The CDR3 is made up of 14 amino acids. In DNA, the CDR3 is TGTGCCATCAGTCCGGGACAGGGGGCTGGGGAGCAGTACTTC. Protein: CAISPGQGAGEQYF.

The chain combines TRBV7-2 with TRBJ1-4, with a weak D call TRBD1 (5 bases). There are 14 residues in the CDR3. With 3 bases removed from V and 0 bases from J, the gap between germline ends came to 5 bases. Germline assignment: CDR1 SGHTA and CDR2 FQGNSA. The CDR3 nucleotides read TGTGCCAGCAGCTTGACAGCAACTAATGAAAAACTGTTTTTT. Translation: CASSLTATNEKLFF.

This sequence joins TRBV28 and TRBJ1-2; maybe TRBD1 (5 bases). The germline V gene encodes CDR1 MDHEN and CDR2 SYDVKM. The CDR3 sequence is 14 residues long. Trimming took 9 bases from V and 5 from J, leaving 19 bases between them. CDR3 loop: CASSYGAPEYGYTF. DNA for the CDR3: TGTGCCAGTTCCTATGGGGCGCCTGAATATGGCTACACCTTC.

The rearrangement uses TRBV18 and TRBJ2-5, with TRBD2 matching over 9 bases. Germline assignment: CDR1 KGHSH and CDR2 LQKENI. The CDR3 has 17 residues. V shed 3 bases, J shed 5 bases, and the junction held 13 bases outside the gene matches. The CDR3 region has the DNA TGTGCCAGCTCACCCCTCCCTGGGAGCGGGGGGATGGAGACCCAGTACTTC. Protein: CASSPLPGSGGMETQYF.

This clone has just a few counts. This rearrangement joins TRBV30 to TRBJ1-3; tentative D call: TRBD1 (5 bases). Trimming left V 0 bases short and J 1 base short, with 13 bases between. The CDR3 is made up of 16 amino acids. Germline values: CDR1 GTSNPN, CDR2 SVGIG (reference sequence). CDR3 loop: CAWSVRAPGSGNTIYF. The CDR3 nucleotides are TGTGCCTGGAGTGTACGAGCTCCAGGGTCTGGAAACACCATATATTTT.

The rearrangement joins TRBV11-2 to TRBJ2-6; no clear D gene. The germline V and J ends were trimmed by 10 bases and 0 bases, with 7 bases remaining between them. CDR3 length: 13 residues. CDR1 and CDR2 (germline): SGHAT, FQNNGV. This CDR3 is CATENSGANVLTF. As DNA, the CDR3 is TGTGCCACCGAGAACTCTGGGGCCAACGTCCTGACTTTC.

The chain uses TRBV11-2 and TRBJ1-2, with a weak D call TRBD1 (6 bases). The CDR3 loop spans 16 amino acids. Germline V CDR1 and CDR2: SGHAT, FQNNGV. The V and J ends lost 5 bases and 0 bases respectively, with 16 bases between them. The DNA of the CDR3 is TGTGCCAGCAGCGTATTACAGGGTACTACTAACTATGGCTACACCTTC. Protein product: CASSVLQGTTNYGYTF.

V is TRBV6-2 or TRBV6-3 and J is TRBJ1-2; D is possibly TRBD1 (5 bases). The CDR3 totals 16 residues. Trimming shortened V by 2 bases and J by 6 bases, and 19 bases separated the two germline ends. Per the germline V gene, CDR1 is MNHEY and CDR2 is SVGEGT. The DNA of the CDR3 is TGTGCCAGCAGTTACGGCGGGGCGGACCGCCCTAATGGCTACACCTTC. Its translation: CASSYGGADRPNGYTF.

This chain uses TRBV2 with TRBJ2-3; 11 positions agree with TRBD2. Trimming took 1 base from V and 11 from J; bases not matched to a gene: 5. In germline, CDR1 is SNHLY, CDR2 FYNNEI. The CDR3 runs 14 residues. The CDR3 nucleotides read TGTGCCAGCAGTGAAGTAGCGGGGGGGCAGGTGCAGTATTTT. Amino acids: CASSEVAGGQVQYF. Drawing the rest from reference TRBV2 and TRBJ2-3, the complete variable domain is EPEVTQTPSHQVTQMGQEVILRCVPISNHLYFYWYRQILGQKVEFLVSFYNNEISEKSEIFDDQFSVERPDGSNFTLKIRSTKLEDSAMYFCASSEVAGGQVQYFGPGTRLTVL.

The chain joins TRBV30 to TRBJ1-6; 7 nucleotides line up with TRBD1. Germline CDR1 is GTSNPN and CDR2 is SVGIG (reference sequence). The CDR3 has 16 residues. The V segment lost 2 bases and the J segment 6 bases; nucleotides outside the gene matches: 10. Here the CDR3 DNA reads TGTGCCTGGAGTTGGTTAGGAGGGGGCAGTAATTCACCCCTCCACTTT. It translates to CAWSWLGGGSNSPLHF.

The rearrangement uses TRBV12-3 or TRBV12-4 and TRBJ1-5, with TRBD1 matching 7 bases. The CDR3 is made up of 13 amino acids. V shed 6 bases and J 11 bases; nucleotides not matched to a gene: 10. CDR3 coding DNA: TGTGCCAGCAGCTCCGGACAGGCGGTCTCCCAGCATTTT. This translates into CASSSGQAVSQHF.

The rearrangement uses TRBV29-1 and TRBJ1-1; D is undetermined. Germline CDR1 and CDR2: SQVTM and ANQGSEA. The CDR3 runs to 12 residues. Trimming removed 2 bases from V and 8 bases from J, with 12 bases in between. CDR3 DNA sequence: TGCAGCGTTGAAAAGGGAGGTGAAGAAGCTTTCTTT. It codes for CSVEKGGEEAFF.

This chain uses TRBV11-2 with TRBJ1-4, with 9 bases fitting TRBD1. CDR3 size: 15 residues. Trimming cost V 5 bases and J 3 bases; bases outside gene matches: 4. Germline-derived CDR1 and CDR2 are SGHAT and FQNNGV. The CDR3 region has the DNA TGTGCCAGCAGCGTGACAGGGGGAGCTAATGAAAAACTGTTTTTT. This gives the protein CASSVTGGANEKLFF. Full variable domain (rest looked up from reference TRBV11-2 and TRBJ1-4): EAGVAQSPRYKIIEKRQSVAFWCNPISGHATLYWYQQILGQGPKLLIQFQNNGVVDDSQLPKDRFSAERLKGVDSTLKIQPAKLEDSAVYLCASSVTGGANEKLFFGSGTQLSVL.